The text below deals with one T cell receptor beta chain. Its matching antigen is unknown. The germline V gene has CDR1 WNHNN and CDR2 SYGVQD (reference sequence). Trimming took 0 bases from V and 6 from J, leaving 18 bases between them. CDR3 size: 17 residues. This sample was included in a study of OX40 agonist ivuxolimab in advanced cancers. Across the study: A male proportion of about 80% was recorded, with mean age approximately 57 years and range 23 to 79. Findings of the study overall: Among the lowest peripheral clonal expansion occurred in 0.1-3.0 mg/kg partial responders.

Clones were read by immunoSEQ multiplex PCR, and TCRdb kept only the in-frame ones, dropping some. The sample has 55,000 or so clones; about nine tenths are singletons. The J gene is TRBJ2-1, the V gene TRBV10-1, with unresolved D. This material consisted of CD4+ or CD8+ T cells sorted from blood, taken in a trial of the OX40 agonist ivuxolimab. This receptor was obtained from an adult with an advanced solid tumor such as melanoma, head and neck, liver or kidney cancer. The CDR3, as DNA: TGCGCCAGCAGTGAGTCGAAAGGGCCAGGACCCTTCAATGAGCAGTTCTTC. Translating gives CASSESKGPGPFNEQFF.